What follows describes a single TCR beta chain. This record belongs to a study of T cell changes during pregnancy in multiple sclerosis. The CDR3 totals 14 residues. V was clipped by 6 bases and J by 0 bases, with 11 bases between them. Germline values: CDR1 PRHDT, CDR2 FYEKMQ (reference sequence). Data came from immunoSEQ multiplex PCR; TCRdb stores just in-frame clones and leaves some out. Here the sample spans about 100,000 clones, approximately 91% being singletons. The sequenced sample was peripheral blood, obtained after pregnancy. V usage is TRBV13 and J usage is TRBJ1-1; no clear D. This clonotype was obtained from a female donor with multiple sclerosis, enrolled in a pregnancy study. CDR3 residues: CASRGPGMNTEAFF. DNA for the CDR3: TGTGCCAGCAGGGGTCCGGGGATGAACACTGAAGCTTTCTTT. Full variable domain (rest looked up from reference TRBV13 and TRBJ1-1): AAGVIQSPRHLIKEKRETATLKCYPIPRHDTVYWYQQGPGQDPQFLISFYEKMQSDKGSIPDRFSAQQFSDYHSELNMSSLELGDSALYFCASRGPGMNTEAFFGQGTRLTVV.